This T cell receptor (beta chain) derives from a study of read filtering for tumor transcriptome and immune sequencing. About the research overall: Mean patient age was roughly 72 years, range roughly 40 to 85; around 17 male, more than 11 female. Study outcomes and limitations: RNA-seq captured clonotypes less deeply and reliably than IR-seq.

V shed 4 bases and J shed 2 bases, with 5 bases lying between them. The CDR3 has 12 residues. Germline V gene lookup returns CDR1 MNHNS and CDR2 SASEGT. This clonotype was found many times. What it binds is unknown. From roughly 390 ng of RNA, a library with molecular barcoded alpha/delta and beta/gamma adaptors was made. TCRdb reanalysed the reads using MiXCR and keeps one entry per CDR3 protein. The data show 8,000 to 10,000 distinct CDR3 sequences, 15% to 20% seen once. This receptor was identified in a donor aged 40 or older with multiple myeloma. Sequencing was carried out using a population of CD138-negative cells sorted from bone marrow. The rearrangement links TRBV6-1 to TRBJ1-1; D is undetermined. The CDR3 DNA reads as TGTGCCAGCAGTGCGGTTAACACTGAAGCTTTCTTT. Amino acids: CASSAVNTEAFF.